Listed below are T cell receptor beta chains from one sample, sequenced in a study of graft-versus-host responses after intestinal transplantation. Method: immunoSEQ multiplex PCR; TCRdb's copy keeps in-frame clones and lacks some. The profile shows around 77,000 clones, 85% to 95% of them singletons. No antigen has been assigned to these receptors. The sample in question was unstimulated CD8+ T cells sorted from spleen or lymph node cells, obtained before intestinal transplant. The receptors were sampled from a human donor who received an intestinal transplant. Each CDR3 is given with its conserved first and last residue. The D gene is left open where the match is weak. The size entry is marked missing in some rows and otherwise reads once, few, many or a size class.

v_gene: TRBV5-4
j_gene: TRBJ2-1
d_gene: TRBD2
abundance: -
CDR3nt: TGTGCCAGCAGCTTGGGGCTAGCGGGAGACGACAATGAGCAGTTCTTC
CDR3aa: CASSLGLAGDDNEQFF

v_gene: TRBV19
j_gene: TRBJ2-3
d_gene: TRBD2
abundance: -
CDR3nt: TGTGCCAGTAGTATAGGAGCGGGAGGGCCTGGCACAGATACGCAGTATTTT
CDR3aa: CASSIGAGGPGTDTQYF

v_gene: TRBV2
j_gene: TRBJ2-7
d_gene: -
abundance: -
CDR3nt: TGTGCCAGCAGGGGCTACGAGCAGTACTTC
CDR3aa: CASRGYEQYF

v_gene: TRBV10-3
j_gene: TRBJ2-7
d_gene: TRBD1
abundance: -
CDR3nt: TGTGCCATCAGTGATCCTGGGACAGGGGGCTTTTCCAGCGAGCAGTACTTC
CDR3aa: CAISDPGTGGFSSEQYF

v_gene: TRBV5-6
j_gene: TRBJ1-5
d_gene: TRBD1
abundance: -
CDR3nt: TGTGCCAGCGGACAGGGCAATCAGCCCCAGCATTTT
CDR3aa: CASGQGNQPQHF

v_gene: TRBV19
j_gene: TRBJ1-5
d_gene: TRBD1
abundance: -
CDR3nt: TGTGCCAGTACGGACAGGTCCAATCAGCCCCAGCATTTT
CDR3aa: CASTDRSNQPQHF

v_gene: TRBV18
j_gene: TRBJ2-1
d_gene: -
abundance: -
CDR3nt: TGTGCCAGCTCACCATTCACAGGGAATGGCAATGAGCAGTTCTTC
CDR3aa: CASSPFTGNGNEQFF

v_gene: TRBV28
j_gene: TRBJ1-5
d_gene: -
abundance: once
CDR3nt: TGTGCCAGCAGTTTACCCCTCCCGGACACTAGCAATCAGCCCCAGCATTTT
CDR3aa: CASSLPLPDTSNQPQHF

v_gene: TRBV9
j_gene: TRBJ2-2
d_gene: -
abundance: once
CDR3nt: TGTGCCAGCAGCCCTACGCAGGGAACCGGGGAGCTGTTTTTT
CDR3aa: CASSPTQGTGELFF

v_gene: TRBV27
j_gene: TRBJ2-1
d_gene: TRBD2
abundance: -
CDR3nt: TGTGCCAGCAGTTTCCCGGGACTAGGTTACAATGAGCAGTTCTTC
CDR3aa: CASSFPGLGYNEQFF

v_gene: TRBV4-1
j_gene: TRBJ1-2
d_gene: TRBD1
abundance: -
CDR3nt: TGCGCCAGCAGCCAATTAAACACACAGGGGGCGAATGGCTACACCTTC
CDR3aa: CASSQLNTQGANGYTF

v_gene: TRBV7-9
j_gene: TRBJ2-3
d_gene: -
abundance: -
CDR3nt: TGTGCCAGCAGCCCACCCCTCGCAGATACGCAGTATTTT
CDR3aa: CASSPPLADTQYF

v_gene: TRBV19
j_gene: TRBJ2-7
d_gene: -
abundance: -
CDR3nt: TGTGCCAGTAGTATAGATAATGCCGGTCCCTACGAGCAGTACTTC
CDR3aa: CASSIDNAGPYEQYF

v_gene: TRBV5-6
j_gene: TRBJ1-5
d_gene: -
abundance: -
CDR3nt: TGTGCCAGCAGCTTGGGTGAGCAGCCCCAGCATTTT
CDR3aa: CASSLGEQPQHF

v_gene: TRBV5-1
j_gene: TRBJ1-4
d_gene: -
abundance: -
CDR3nt: TGCGCCAGCAGCTCCCGGGGCCAGCTGTTTTTT
CDR3aa: CASSSRGQLFF

v_gene: TRBV5-4
j_gene: TRBJ2-1
d_gene: -
abundance: -
CDR3nt: TGTGCCAGCAGCTTGATGGGGGATGAGCAGTTCTTC
CDR3aa: CASSLMGDEQFF

v_gene: TRBV11-2
j_gene: TRBJ2-5
d_gene: TRBD2
abundance: -
CDR3nt: TGTGCCAGCAGCTCCCAACTAGCGGGAACGTACCAAGAGACCCAGCACTTC
CDR3aa: CASSSQLAGTYQETQHF

v_gene: TRBV15
j_gene: TRBJ2-2
d_gene: -
abundance: -
CDR3nt: TGTGCCACCAGCAGTCTGGGCGGGGACTTCGGGGAGCTGTTTTTT
CDR3aa: CATSSLGGDFGELFF

v_gene: TRBV27
j_gene: TRBJ2-1
d_gene: -
abundance: -
CDR3nt: TGTGCCAGCAGTTTGGCCGACAACAATGAGCAGTTCTTC
CDR3aa: CASSLADNNEQFF

v_gene: TRBV6-1
j_gene: TRBJ1-2
d_gene: -
abundance: -
CDR3nt: TGTGCCAGCAGTGACAGGGAGACAGATGGCTACACCTTC
CDR3aa: CASSDRETDGYTF

v_gene: TRBV15
j_gene: TRBJ2-1
d_gene: -
abundance: -
CDR3nt: TGTGCCACCAGCAGAACTGGCGGGGCCTACAATGAGCAGTTCTTC
CDR3aa: CATSRTGGAYNEQFF

v_gene: TRBV7-9
j_gene: TRBJ1-4
d_gene: -
abundance: few
CDR3nt: TGTGCCAGCAGCCCGGACGATGAAAAACTGTTTTTT
CDR3aa: CASSPDDEKLFF

v_gene: TRBV6-5
j_gene: TRBJ1-5
d_gene: -
abundance: few
CDR3nt: TGTGCCAGCAGTTACTCGGTGGCAGGTAATCAGCCCCAGCATTTT
CDR3aa: CASSYSVAGNQPQHF

v_gene: TRBV29-1
j_gene: TRBJ2-5
d_gene: -
abundance: -
CDR3nt: TGCAGCGTTGCGGGCGCCCCACTTTATCGAGAGACCCAGTACTTC
CDR3aa: CSVAGAPLYRETQYF

v_gene: TRBV28
j_gene: TRBJ2-7
d_gene: -
abundance: -
CDR3nt: TGTGCCAGCAGTTCAACCCGGACTTTTTACTACGAGCAGTACTTC
CDR3aa: CASSSTRTFYYEQYF

v_gene: TRBV6-6
j_gene: TRBJ2-3
d_gene: -
abundance: -
CDR3nt: TGTGCCAGCAGTTATGAACCGGGAGATACGCAGTATTTT
CDR3aa: CASSYEPGDTQYF

v_gene: TRBV27
j_gene: TRBJ2-7
d_gene: -
abundance: -
CDR3nt: TGTGCCAGCAGTTTGGCGCAGGGATCCTACGAGCAGTACTTC
CDR3aa: CASSLAQGSYEQYF

v_gene: TRBV2
j_gene: TRBJ1-2
d_gene: -
abundance: -
CDR3nt: TGTGCCAGCAGTGGGTCCTGGGGCTATGGCTACACCTTC
CDR3aa: CASSGSWGYGYTF

v_gene: TRBV7-3
j_gene: TRBJ1-1
d_gene: TRBD1
abundance: once
CDR3nt: TGTGCCAGCAGCTTACTCGGTTCGACAGGGGAAACTTTCTTT
CDR3aa: CASSLLGSTGETFF

v_gene: TRBV30
j_gene: TRBJ2-7
d_gene: TRBD1
abundance: once
CDR3nt: TGTGCCTGGAGGGGACAGGGCGGCGACGAGCAGTACTTC
CDR3aa: CAWRGQGGDEQYF

v_gene: TRBV4-1
j_gene: TRBJ2-1
d_gene: -
abundance: -
CDR3nt: TGCGCCAGCAGCCAAGATCGTCGGGAGAACTCCTACAATGAGCAGTTCTTC
CDR3aa: CASSQDRRENSYNEQFF

v_gene: TRBV28
j_gene: TRBJ1-2
d_gene: TRBD1
abundance: -
CDR3nt: TGTGCCAGCTGCTCATCGCCGAGGATGGACAGGGGGGACTATGGCTACACCTTC
CDR3aa: CASCSSPRMDRGDYGYTF

v_gene: TRBV27
j_gene: TRBJ2-7
d_gene: -
abundance: -
CDR3nt: TGTGCCAGCAGTTTGTCAGGAGCCTCCTACGAGCAGTACTTC
CDR3aa: CASSLSGASYEQYF

v_gene: TRBV25-1
j_gene: TRBJ1-1
d_gene: -
abundance: -
CDR3nt: TGTGCCAGCAGTCGGACCGGAGGGGCTGAAGCTTTCTTT
CDR3aa: CASSRTGGAEAFF

v_gene: TRBV5-6
j_gene: TRBJ2-1
d_gene: TRBD1
abundance: -
CDR3nt: TGTGCCAGCAGCTTGGGACAGGGGGCAGACAATGAGCAGTTCTTC
CDR3aa: CASSLGQGADNEQFF

v_gene: TRBV28
j_gene: TRBJ1-4
d_gene: -
abundance: -
CDR3nt: TGTGCCAGCCAGAGCGGGGATGAAAAACTGTTTTTT
CDR3aa: CASQSGDEKLFF

v_gene: TRBV7-6
j_gene: TRBJ1-5
d_gene: -
abundance: -
CDR3nt: TGTGCCAGCAGCTTAGAGGGGGGGCTGGATCAGCCCCAGCATTTT
CDR3aa: CASSLEGGLDQPQHF

v_gene: TRBV20-1
j_gene: TRBJ2-2
d_gene: -
abundance: -
CDR3nt: TGCAGTGCTAGAGACTCCGGGGAGCTGTTTTTT
CDR3aa: CSARDSGELFF

v_gene: TRBV2
j_gene: TRBJ1-5
d_gene: -
abundance: -
CDR3nt: TGTGCCAGCAGTGAAGGGACAGTTGGCAATCAGCCCCAGCATTTT
CDR3aa: CASSEGTVGNQPQHF

v_gene: TRBV28
j_gene: TRBJ2-7
d_gene: TRBD2
abundance: -
CDR3nt: TGTGCCAGCAGTGCCCCGAATCGGGAGGGCTACGAGCAGTACTTC
CDR3aa: CASSAPNREGYEQYF

v_gene: TRBV6-5
j_gene: TRBJ2-3
d_gene: -
abundance: -
CDR3nt: TGTGCCAGCAGCCCCCGCAGGATTACCACAGATACGCAGTATTTT
CDR3aa: CASSPRRITTDTQYF

v_gene: TRBV12-5
j_gene: TRBJ2-7
d_gene: -
abundance: -
CDR3nt: TGTGCTAGTGGTTCGGACTACGAGCAGTACTTC
CDR3aa: CASGSDYEQYF

v_gene: TRBV28
j_gene: TRBJ2-3
d_gene: -
abundance: -
CDR3nt: TGTGCCAGCAGGACGGAGAACAGGGCCACAGATACGCAGTATTTT
CDR3aa: CASRTENRATDTQYF

v_gene: TRBV20-1
j_gene: TRBJ2-7
d_gene: -
abundance: -
CDR3nt: TGCAGTGCTCTCGCCTACGAGCAGTACTTC
CDR3aa: CSALAYEQYF

v_gene: TRBV13
j_gene: TRBJ2-7
d_gene: -
abundance: -
CDR3nt: TGTGCCAGCAGCTTCGGTTCGTACGAGCAGTACTTC
CDR3aa: CASSFGSYEQYF

v_gene: TRBV27
j_gene: TRBJ2-3
d_gene: -
abundance: -
CDR3nt: TGTGCCAGCAGTTCCCTATCCAGCACAGATACGCAGTATTTT
CDR3aa: CASSSLSSTDTQYF

v_gene: TRBV19
j_gene: TRBJ2-5
d_gene: TRBD1
abundance: -
CDR3nt: TGTGCCAGTAGTCCCGGGGACAGGGATGTGGAGACCCAGTACTTC
CDR3aa: CASSPGDRDVETQYF

v_gene: TRBV25-1
j_gene: TRBJ1-1
d_gene: TRBD1
abundance: -
CDR3nt: TGTGCCAGCAGTGTGGACAGGGGTATAGGAGCTTTCTTT
CDR3aa: CASSVDRGIGAFF

v_gene: TRBV9
j_gene: TRBJ2-5
d_gene: TRBD1
abundance: -
CDR3nt: TGTGCCAGCAGCGTAGACGGACAGGGCGGCGAAGAGACCCAGTACTTC
CDR3aa: CASSVDGQGGEETQYF

v_gene: TRBV27
j_gene: TRBJ2-7
d_gene: -
abundance: -
CDR3nt: TGTGCCAGCTCTCGGACACTCAGCTCCTACGAGCAGTACTTC
CDR3aa: CASSRTLSSYEQYF

v_gene: TRBV5-6
j_gene: TRBJ2-3
d_gene: -
abundance: once
CDR3nt: TGTGCCAGCAGCTTCTTAGTTCTCACAGATACGCAGTATTTT
CDR3aa: CASSFLVLTDTQYF

v_gene: TRBV27
j_gene: TRBJ2-7
d_gene: -
abundance: -
CDR3nt: TGTGCCAGCAGTTTCGACGGAAACTACGAGCAGTACTTC
CDR3aa: CASSFDGNYEQYF

v_gene: TRBV7-9
j_gene: TRBJ1-6
d_gene: TRBD1
abundance: -
CDR3nt: TGTGCCAGCAGCTTCCGGACAGGCAACTATAATTCAGCCCTCCACTTT
CDR3aa: CASSFRTGNYNSALHF

v_gene: TRBV6-5
j_gene: TRBJ2-3
d_gene: -
abundance: -
CDR3nt: TGTGCCAGCAGTTTAGGTAGAACAGATACGCAGTATTTT
CDR3aa: CASSLGRTDTQYF

v_gene: TRBV7-2
j_gene: TRBJ2-3
d_gene: -
abundance: -
CDR3nt: TGTGCCAGCAGCTTTTACCGGGTGCAAACAGATACGCAGTATTTT
CDR3aa: CASSFYRVQTDTQYF

v_gene: TRBV5-1
j_gene: TRBJ2-7
d_gene: -
abundance: -
CDR3nt: TGCGCCAGCAGCTTGCCGCTCTCCTACGAGCAGTACTTC
CDR3aa: CASSLPLSYEQYF